This is a list of T cell receptor beta chains from one sample in a study of T cells in narcolepsy. Libraries were prepared by immunoSEQ multiplex PCR; TCRdb keeps only in-frame clonotypes and omits some of them. The data hold more than 20,000 clones, with 70% to 85% observed a single time. Sequenced: memory (CD45RA-) CD4+ T cells from blood. These receptors were obtained from a human donor in good health. The CDR3 runs from the conserved cysteine through the conserved F or W. The order of the fields is clone size, V gene, J gene, D gene, CDR3 DNA, CDR3 protein. D genes are given only for firm matches. Rows give clone size only sometimes, using once, few, many, or a class for an expanded clone.

clone_size: -; v_call: TRBV30; j_call: TRBJ1-5; d_call: -; cdr3_nt: TGTGCCTGGGGCAACAGTCTTAATCAGCCCCAGCATTTT; cdr3_aa: CAWGNSLNQPQHF
clone_size: -; v_call: TRBV5-6; j_call: TRBJ1-5; d_call: -; cdr3_nt: TGTGCCAGCAGCTTGTACAGGGAAAAGGCTCAGCCCCAGCATTTT; cdr3_aa: CASSLYREKAQPQHF
clone_size: -; v_call: TRBV7-2; j_call: TRBJ2-6; d_call: -; cdr3_nt: TGTGCCAGCAGCTTACCCCCTGGGGCCAACGTCCTGACTTTC; cdr3_aa: CASSLPPGANVLTF
clone_size: -; v_call: TRBV30; j_call: TRBJ1-5; d_call: -; cdr3_nt: TGTGCCTGGAGCCCAGAGACAGGTCGTAGCAATCAGCCCCAGCATTTT; cdr3_aa: CAWSPETGRSNQPQHF
clone_size: -; v_call: TRBV5-4; j_call: TRBJ2-5; d_call: -; cdr3_nt: TGTGCCAGCAGCCCCTTACCACAAGAGACCCAGTACTTC; cdr3_aa: CASSPLPQETQYF
clone_size: -; v_call: TRBV30; j_call: TRBJ2-7; d_call: TRBD1; cdr3_nt: TGTGCCTGGAGGGACGGGACAGGGGACTTATACGAGCAGTACTTC; cdr3_aa: CAWRDGTGDLYEQYF
clone_size: -; v_call: TRBV5-1; j_call: TRBJ2-1; d_call: TRBD2; cdr3_nt: TGCGCCAGCAGCTTGGGGGGACTAGCGGGAGGTGGAAGCTCCTACAATGAGCAGTTCTTC; cdr3_aa: CASSLGGLAGGGSSYNEQFF
clone_size: -; v_call: TRBV6-1; j_call: TRBJ1-2; d_call: -; cdr3_nt: TGTGCCAGCAGCGTTAGGGATAACTATGGCTACACCTTC; cdr3_aa: CASSVRDNYGYTF
clone_size: -; v_call: TRBV7-8; j_call: TRBJ2-7; d_call: TRBD1; cdr3_nt: TGTGCCAGCAGCTTTGGAGACAGGGTCTACGAGCAGTACTTC; cdr3_aa: CASSFGDRVYEQYF
clone_size: few; v_call: TRBV6-1; j_call: TRBJ1-5; d_call: -; cdr3_nt: TGTGCCAGCAGTAGCCGACAGAACAATCAGCCCCAGCATTTT; cdr3_aa: CASSSRQNNQPQHF
clone_size: few; v_call: TRBV6-5; j_call: TRBJ2-7; d_call: TRBD2; cdr3_nt: TGTGCCAGCAGTGATCCCGGACTAGCGGCGTACTTC; cdr3_aa: CASSDPGLAAYF
clone_size: -; v_call: TRBV7-9; j_call: TRBJ1-1; d_call: -; cdr3_nt: TGTGCCAGCAGCTTAGGGGGGCCTGGGGCTGAAGCTTTCTTT; cdr3_aa: CASSLGGPGAEAFF
clone_size: -; v_call: TRBV5-4; j_call: TRBJ2-7; d_call: -; cdr3_nt: TGTGCCAGCAGCTTGGAAGGGGGGCTAACTTACGAGCAGTACTTC; cdr3_aa: CASSLEGGLTYEQYF
clone_size: -; v_call: TRBV18; j_call: TRBJ1-5; d_call: -; cdr3_nt: TGTGCCAGCTCACCTCCGGGACATCGCAATCAGCCCCAGCATTTT; cdr3_aa: CASSPPGHRNQPQHF
clone_size: few; v_call: TRBV4-3; j_call: TRBJ1-1; d_call: TRBD1; cdr3_nt: TGCGCCAGCCATAAGACAGGGGGAAATGAAGCTTTCTTT; cdr3_aa: CASHKTGGNEAFF
clone_size: -; v_call: TRBV30; j_call: TRBJ2-5; d_call: -; cdr3_nt: TGTGCCTGGATTATGGGATTGGAGACCCAGTACTTC; cdr3_aa: CAWIMGLETQYF
clone_size: once; v_call: TRBV11-2; j_call: TRBJ1-1; d_call: -; cdr3_nt: TGTGCCAGCAACTTAAAACAGAACACTGAAGCTTTCTTT; cdr3_aa: CASNLKQNTEAFF
clone_size: few; v_call: TRBV6-1; j_call: TRBJ2-3; d_call: -; cdr3_nt: TGTGCCAGCAGTGCCCTTTCAGATACGCAGTATTTT; cdr3_aa: CASSALSDTQYF
clone_size: -; v_call: TRBV5-1; j_call: TRBJ2-3; d_call: -; cdr3_nt: TGCGCCAGCAGCTTGCTCGCTTGGGATACGCAGTATTTT; cdr3_aa: CASSLLAWDTQYF
clone_size: -; v_call: TRBV4-1; j_call: TRBJ2-1; d_call: TRBD2; cdr3_nt: TGCGCCAGCAGCCTCACTAGCGGTTCCTACAATGAGCAGTTCTTC; cdr3_aa: CASSLTSGSYNEQFF
clone_size: -; v_call: TRBV2; j_call: TRBJ1-3; d_call: -; cdr3_nt: TGTGCCAGTAGGGTCCCCCGGGACCCAGGGAGGTCTGGAAACACCATATATTTT; cdr3_aa: CASRVPRDPGRSGNTIYF
clone_size: -; v_call: TRBV30; j_call: TRBJ1-6; d_call: -; cdr3_nt: TGTGCCTGGAGCCCAAACCCTAATTCACCCCTCCACTTT; cdr3_aa: CAWSPNPNSPLHF
clone_size: few; v_call: TRBV2; j_call: TRBJ2-1; d_call: TRBD2; cdr3_nt: TGTGCCAGTTTAGCGGGAGAGACCTACAATGAGCAGTTCTTC; cdr3_aa: CASLAGETYNEQFF
clone_size: -; v_call: TRBV5-1; j_call: TRBJ2-3; d_call: -; cdr3_nt: TGCGCCAGCAGCTTAGCACTAGGCATCGATACGCAGTATTTT; cdr3_aa: CASSLALGIDTQYF
clone_size: -; v_call: TRBV6-1; j_call: TRBJ1-5; d_call: -; cdr3_nt: TGTGCCAGCAGATCGACAGTGAATCAGCCCCAGCATTTT; cdr3_aa: CASRSTVNQPQHF
clone_size: -; v_call: TRBV4-2; j_call: TRBJ2-5; d_call: TRBD2; cdr3_nt: TGTGCCAGCAGCCAAGCGGGTAGCGGGTACCAAGAGACCCAGTACTTC; cdr3_aa: CASSQAGSGYQETQYF
clone_size: -; v_call: TRBV7-9; j_call: TRBJ2-7; d_call: TRBD2; cdr3_nt: TGTGCCAGCGGCGAGTCGCGGGAGGCCTACGAGCAGTACTTC; cdr3_aa: CASGESREAYEQYF
clone_size: -; v_call: TRBV19; j_call: TRBJ1-5; d_call: -; cdr3_nt: TGTGCCAGTAGTTCGGACGCCAGCAATCAGCCCCAGCATTTT; cdr3_aa: CASSSDASNQPQHF
clone_size: -; v_call: TRBV21-1; j_call: TRBJ1-6; d_call: -; cdr3_nt: TGTGCCAGCAGCAAAGCGGTAACGGGACACTCATATTCACCCCTCCACTTT; cdr3_aa: CASSKAVTGHSYSPLHF
clone_size: -; v_call: TRBV27; j_call: TRBJ1-1; d_call: -; cdr3_nt: TGTGCCAGCAGACCGTATACGTTGGAGAACACTGAAGCTTTCTTT; cdr3_aa: CASRPYTLENTEAFF
clone_size: once; v_call: TRBV7-6; j_call: TRBJ2-7; d_call: -; cdr3_nt: TGTGCCAGCAGCTCCGGTGGGACGGTCTCCTACGAGCAGTACTTC; cdr3_aa: CASSSGGTVSYEQYF
clone_size: -; v_call: TRBV6-6; j_call: TRBJ1-4; d_call: -; cdr3_nt: TGTGCCAGCAGTTACAGGGAAACTAATGAAAAACTGTTTTTT; cdr3_aa: CASSYRETNEKLFF
clone_size: -; v_call: TRBV5-1; j_call: TRBJ2-1; d_call: TRBD2; cdr3_nt: TGCGCCAGCAGCCCGCAGGGGAGCGGGGGGATCGATGAGCAGTTCTTC; cdr3_aa: CASSPQGSGGIDEQFF
clone_size: -; v_call: TRBV25-1; j_call: TRBJ2-2; d_call: TRBD1; cdr3_nt: TGTGCCAGCCGAGTCGGGACAGACACCGGGGAGCTGTTTTTT; cdr3_aa: CASRVGTDTGELFF
clone_size: once; v_call: TRBV28; j_call: TRBJ1-5; d_call: -; cdr3_nt: TGTGCCAGCAGTTTATCCTCACAGGCTAACAATCAGCCCCAGCATTTT; cdr3_aa: CASSLSSQANNQPQHF
clone_size: once; v_call: TRBV19; j_call: TRBJ2-7; d_call: -; cdr3_nt: TGTGCCAGTACCCCTAACCCCCACTCCTACGAGCAGTACTTC; cdr3_aa: CASTPNPHSYEQYF
clone_size: -; v_call: TRBV28; j_call: TRBJ2-5; d_call: -; cdr3_nt: TGTGCCAGCCACGCAGGGGGGGGGACCCAGTACTTC; cdr3_aa: CASHAGGGTQYF
clone_size: -; v_call: TRBV7-2; j_call: TRBJ1-2; d_call: -; cdr3_nt: TGTGCCAGCAGCTTAGGGACAGACTATGGCTACACCTTC; cdr3_aa: CASSLGTDYGYTF
clone_size: -; v_call: TRBV11-2; j_call: TRBJ2-2; d_call: TRBD1; cdr3_nt: TGTGCCAGCAGCTCCGGGACAGGCACCGGGGAGCTGTTTTTT; cdr3_aa: CASSSGTGTGELFF
clone_size: -; v_call: TRBV2; j_call: TRBJ2-7; d_call: TRBD2; cdr3_nt: TGTGCCAGCAGTCCCGGGGGGGACCCCTCCTACGAGCAGTACTTC; cdr3_aa: CASSPGGDPSYEQYF
clone_size: -; v_call: TRBV19; j_call: TRBJ1-1; d_call: -; cdr3_nt: TGTGCCAGTAGTAGCGAGATGAACACTGAAGCTTTCTTT; cdr3_aa: CASSSEMNTEAFF